This T cell receptor (beta chain) was retrieved from a study of human T cells and chemical hapten exposure. Sample time point: pre-sensitization, week 0. As to treatment: therapeutic diphenylcyclopropenone sensitization with weekly scalp DPC. A single record per CDR3 protein comes from TCRdb applying MiXCR to the RACE reads. This repertoire shows around 300,000 distinct CDR3 sequences, about 5% found once; its top ten account for more than 8%. The starting material was whole blood, obtained in connection with sensitization to the hapten diphenylcyclopropenone (DPC). This TCR was recovered from a woman younger than 30 with alopecia areata. Some clones in this sample may be carry-over from other donors' samples.

The CDR3 nucleotides read TGTGCCAGCAGCGCCAGAATCCCCGGGGAGCTGTTTTTT. This codes for CASSARIPGELFF. This chain uses TRBV6-2 or TRBV6-3 with TRBJ2-2; unclear D gene. CDR1 is MNHEY and CDR2 is SVGEGT in the germline V gene. V was shortened by 6 bases and J by 6 bases, with 11 bases between the two germline ends. The CDR3 is made up of 13 amino acids.